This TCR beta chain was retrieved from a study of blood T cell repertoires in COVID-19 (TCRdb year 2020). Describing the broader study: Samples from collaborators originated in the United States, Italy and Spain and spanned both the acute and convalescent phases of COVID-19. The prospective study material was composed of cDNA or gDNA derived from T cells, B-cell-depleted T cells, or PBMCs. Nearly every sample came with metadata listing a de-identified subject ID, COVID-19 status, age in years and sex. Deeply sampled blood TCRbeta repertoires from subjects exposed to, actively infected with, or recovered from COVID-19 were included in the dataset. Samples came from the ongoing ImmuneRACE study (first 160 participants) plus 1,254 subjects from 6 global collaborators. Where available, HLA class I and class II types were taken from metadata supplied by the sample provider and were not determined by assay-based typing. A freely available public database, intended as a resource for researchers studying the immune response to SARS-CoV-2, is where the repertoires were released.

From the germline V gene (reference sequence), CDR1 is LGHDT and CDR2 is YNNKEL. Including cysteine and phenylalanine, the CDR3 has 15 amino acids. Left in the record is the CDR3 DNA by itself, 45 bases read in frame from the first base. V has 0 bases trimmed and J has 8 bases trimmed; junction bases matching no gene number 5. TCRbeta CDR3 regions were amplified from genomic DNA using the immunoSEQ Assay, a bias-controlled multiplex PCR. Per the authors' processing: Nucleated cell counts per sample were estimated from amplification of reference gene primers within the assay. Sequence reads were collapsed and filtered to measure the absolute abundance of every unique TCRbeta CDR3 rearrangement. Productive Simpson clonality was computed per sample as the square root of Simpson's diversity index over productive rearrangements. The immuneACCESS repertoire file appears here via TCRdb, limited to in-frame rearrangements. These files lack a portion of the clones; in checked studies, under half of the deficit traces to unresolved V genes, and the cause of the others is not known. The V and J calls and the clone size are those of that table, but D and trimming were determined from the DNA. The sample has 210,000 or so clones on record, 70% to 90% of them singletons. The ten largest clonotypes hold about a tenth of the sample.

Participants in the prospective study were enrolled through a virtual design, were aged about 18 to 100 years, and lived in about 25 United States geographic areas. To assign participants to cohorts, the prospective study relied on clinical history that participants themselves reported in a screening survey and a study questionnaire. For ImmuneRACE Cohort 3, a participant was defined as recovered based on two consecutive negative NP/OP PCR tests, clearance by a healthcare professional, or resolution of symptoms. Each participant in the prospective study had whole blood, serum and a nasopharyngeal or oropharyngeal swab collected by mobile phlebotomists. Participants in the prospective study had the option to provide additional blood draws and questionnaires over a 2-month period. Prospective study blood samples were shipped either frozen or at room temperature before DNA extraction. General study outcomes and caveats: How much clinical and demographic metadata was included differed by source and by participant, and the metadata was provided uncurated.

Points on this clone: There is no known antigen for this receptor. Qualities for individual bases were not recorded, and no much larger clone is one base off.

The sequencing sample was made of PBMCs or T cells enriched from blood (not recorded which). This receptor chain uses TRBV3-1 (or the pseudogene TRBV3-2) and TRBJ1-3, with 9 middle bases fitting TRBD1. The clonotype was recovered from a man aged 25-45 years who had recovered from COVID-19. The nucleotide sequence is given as TGTGCCAGCAGCCAAGAACGGGACAGGGAGGACACCATATATTTT. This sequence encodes CASSQERDREDTIYF.